The entry that follows covers one T cell receptor (beta chain) sequence. What it binds is not known. This sample stems from a study of shared clonotypes between healthy human individuals. Findings and caveats of the study: Naive subsets, compared against memory subsets, generally had larger estimated richness values. The authors expected sequencing depth to affect clonotype sharing among donors.

Germline V gene data show CDR1 as SGHKS and CDR2 as YYEKEE (reference sequence). The CDR3 runs to 13 residues. The J segment lost 3 bases and the V segment lost 5 bases, leaving 3 bases of the junction unmatched. TCRdb's copy holds only in-frame clones and misses some; the assay was immunoSEQ multiplex PCR. The table includes millions of clones, roughly 91% detected once. Selected positively for CCR7 and CD45RO-negative, naive CD8 cells excluded terminally differentiated effector memory CD45RA+ cells. Only Caucasian adults living in Nashville, Tennessee made up the donor group. The sequencing sample was made of naive CD8+ T cells from PBMCs. This TCR derives from a man aged 18-30 years in good health. Some clones in this sample may be carry-over from other donors' samples. The rearrangement links TRBV5-5 to TRBJ2-7, with TRBD1 matching 9 bases. CDR3 in amino acids: CASRGQGIYEQYF. For the CDR3, the DNA is TGTGCCAGCAGGGGACAGGGAATCTACGAGCAGTACTTC.